The clone carrying this TCR beta chain showed up just once. The data originate from a study of blood T cell repertoires in COVID-19. Assay: immunoSEQ multiplex PCR; the TCRdb copy retains only in-frame clones and omits some. Of 98,000 or so clones in the sample, about 80% were seen once. Germline CDR1 is LNHNV and CDR2 is YYDKDF (reference sequence). The V and J ends lost 0 bases and 2 bases respectively, with 10 bases between them. This CDR3 spans 16 amino acids. The specimen sequenced was peripheral blood. The TCR originated in a woman older than 75 with active or convalescent COVID-19. This rearrangement joins TRBV15 to TRBJ2-2; tentative D call: TRBD2 (5 bases). CDR3 nucleotide sequence: TGTGCCACCAGCAGAGATTGGGGAGCAAACACCGGGGAGCTGTTTTTT. Translating gives CATSRDWGANTGELFF.